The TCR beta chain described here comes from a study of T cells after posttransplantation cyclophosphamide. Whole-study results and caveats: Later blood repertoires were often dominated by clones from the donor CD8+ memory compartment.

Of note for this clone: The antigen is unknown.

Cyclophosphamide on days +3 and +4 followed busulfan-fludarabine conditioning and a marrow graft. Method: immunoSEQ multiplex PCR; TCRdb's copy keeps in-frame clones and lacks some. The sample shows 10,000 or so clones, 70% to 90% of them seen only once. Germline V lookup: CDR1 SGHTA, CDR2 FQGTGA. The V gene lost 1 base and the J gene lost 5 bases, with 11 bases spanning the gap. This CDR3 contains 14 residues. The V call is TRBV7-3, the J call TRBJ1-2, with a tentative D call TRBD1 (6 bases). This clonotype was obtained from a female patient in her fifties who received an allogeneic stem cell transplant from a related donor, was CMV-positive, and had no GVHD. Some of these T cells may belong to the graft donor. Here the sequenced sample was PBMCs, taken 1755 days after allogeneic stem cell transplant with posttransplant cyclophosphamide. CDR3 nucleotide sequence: TGTGCCAGCAGCTTAAGGGGGCCAGGGTATGGCTACACCTTC. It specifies CASSLRGPGYGYTF.